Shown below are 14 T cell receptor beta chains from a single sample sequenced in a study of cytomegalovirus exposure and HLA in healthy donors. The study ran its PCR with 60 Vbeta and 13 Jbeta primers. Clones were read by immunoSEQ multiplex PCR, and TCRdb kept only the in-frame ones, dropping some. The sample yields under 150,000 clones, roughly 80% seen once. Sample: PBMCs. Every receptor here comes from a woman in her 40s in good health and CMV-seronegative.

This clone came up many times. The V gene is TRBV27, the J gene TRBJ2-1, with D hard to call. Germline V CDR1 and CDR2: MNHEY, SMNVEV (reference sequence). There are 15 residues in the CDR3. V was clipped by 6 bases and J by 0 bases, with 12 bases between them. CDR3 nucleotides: TGTGCCAGCAGCCTCGGGTCGAGCTCCTACAATGAGCAGTTCTTC. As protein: CASSLGSSSYNEQFF.

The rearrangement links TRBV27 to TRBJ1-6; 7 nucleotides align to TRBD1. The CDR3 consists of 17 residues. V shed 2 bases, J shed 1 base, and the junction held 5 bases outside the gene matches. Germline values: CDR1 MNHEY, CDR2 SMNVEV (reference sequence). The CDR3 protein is CASSLVYRGSYNSPLHF. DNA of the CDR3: TGTGCCAGCAGTTTAGTTTACAGGGGATCCTATAATTCACCCCTCCACTTT.

The CDR3 here is CASSLSEGGGYTF. In DNA form, the CDR3 reads TGTGCCAGCAGTTTAAGCGAGGGCGGCGGCTACACCTTC. This chain connects TRBV27 to TRBJ1-2; D remains ambiguous. Trimming shortened V by 2 bases and J by 8 bases, and 12 bases separated the two germline ends. This CDR3 has 13 residues. Germline CDR1 is MNHEY and CDR2 is SMNVEV (reference sequence).

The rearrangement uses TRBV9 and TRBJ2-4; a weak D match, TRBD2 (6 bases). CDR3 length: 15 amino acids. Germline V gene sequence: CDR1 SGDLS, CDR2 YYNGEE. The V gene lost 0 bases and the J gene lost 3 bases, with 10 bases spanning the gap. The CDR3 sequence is CASSVGGDHKNIQYF. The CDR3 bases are TGTGCCAGCAGCGTAGGGGGGGACCACAAAAACATTCAGTACTTC.

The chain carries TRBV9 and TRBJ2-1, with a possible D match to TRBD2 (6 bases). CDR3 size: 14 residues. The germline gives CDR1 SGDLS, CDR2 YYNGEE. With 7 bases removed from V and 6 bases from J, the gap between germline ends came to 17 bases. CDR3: CASGRDLNRNEQFF. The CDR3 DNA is TGTGCCAGCGGCCGGGACTTAAACCGCAATGAGCAGTTCTTC. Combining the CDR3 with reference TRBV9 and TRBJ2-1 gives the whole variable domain DSGVTQTPKHLITATGQRVTLRCSPRSGDLSVYWYQQSLDQGLQFLIQYYNGEERAKGNILERFSAQQFPDLHSELNLSSLELGDSALYFCASGRDLNRNEQFFGPGTRLTVL.

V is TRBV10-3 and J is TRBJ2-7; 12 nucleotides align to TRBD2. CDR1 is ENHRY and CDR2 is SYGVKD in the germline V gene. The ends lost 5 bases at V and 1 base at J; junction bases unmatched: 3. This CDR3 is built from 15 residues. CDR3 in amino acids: CAISIGTSGSYEQYF. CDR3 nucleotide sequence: TGTGCCATCAGTATCGGGACTAGCGGGTCCTACGAGCAGTACTTC.

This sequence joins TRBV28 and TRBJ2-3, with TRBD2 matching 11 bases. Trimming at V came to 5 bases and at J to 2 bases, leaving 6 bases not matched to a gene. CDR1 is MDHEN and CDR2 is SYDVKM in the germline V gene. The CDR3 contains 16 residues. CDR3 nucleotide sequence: TGTGCCAGCAGTCCAACTAGCGGGAGTGCCACAGATACGCAGTATTTT. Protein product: CASSPTSGSATDTQYF.

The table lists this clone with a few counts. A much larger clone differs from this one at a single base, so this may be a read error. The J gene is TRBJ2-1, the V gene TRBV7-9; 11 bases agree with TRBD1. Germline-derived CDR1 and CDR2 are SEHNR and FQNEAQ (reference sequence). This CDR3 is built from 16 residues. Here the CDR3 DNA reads TGTTCCAGCAGCCAAGATGGGACAGGGGGCTACAATGAGCAGTTCTTC. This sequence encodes CSSSQDGTGGYNEQFF.

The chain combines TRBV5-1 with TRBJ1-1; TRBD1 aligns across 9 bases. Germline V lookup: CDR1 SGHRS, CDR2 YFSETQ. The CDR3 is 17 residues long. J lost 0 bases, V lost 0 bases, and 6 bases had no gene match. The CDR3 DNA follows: TGCGCCAGCAGCTTGGTCGGGACAGGGACCATGAACACTGAAGCTTTCTTT. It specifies CASSLVGTGTMNTEAFF.

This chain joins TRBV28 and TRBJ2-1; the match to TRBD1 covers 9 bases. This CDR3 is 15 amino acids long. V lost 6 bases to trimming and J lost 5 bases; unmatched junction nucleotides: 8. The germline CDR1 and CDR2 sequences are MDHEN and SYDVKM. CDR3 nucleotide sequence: TGTGCCAGCAGCAGCACAGGGGGCCTTCACAATGAGCAGTTCTTC. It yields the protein CASSSTGGLHNEQFF.

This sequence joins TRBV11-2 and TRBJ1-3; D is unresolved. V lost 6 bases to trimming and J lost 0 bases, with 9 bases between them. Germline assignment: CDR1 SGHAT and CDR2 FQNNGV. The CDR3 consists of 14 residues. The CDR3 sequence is CASRPGISGNTIYF. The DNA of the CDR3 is TGTGCCAGCAGGCCGGGAATCTCTGGAAACACCATATATTTT.

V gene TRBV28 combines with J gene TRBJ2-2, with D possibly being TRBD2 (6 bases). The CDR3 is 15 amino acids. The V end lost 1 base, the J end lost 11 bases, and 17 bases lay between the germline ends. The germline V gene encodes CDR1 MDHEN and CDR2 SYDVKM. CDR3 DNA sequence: TGTGCCAGCAGTTTATCGCTTTGGACTAAAGTAGAGCTGTTTTTT. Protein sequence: CASSLSLWTKVELFF.

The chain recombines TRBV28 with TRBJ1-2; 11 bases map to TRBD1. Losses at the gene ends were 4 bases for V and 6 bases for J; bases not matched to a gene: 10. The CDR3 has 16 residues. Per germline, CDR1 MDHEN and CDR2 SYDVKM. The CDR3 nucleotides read TGTGCCAGCAGTTCCTTCGGACAGGGGGCAGAGGATGGCTACACCTTC. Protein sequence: CASSSFGQGAEDGYTF.

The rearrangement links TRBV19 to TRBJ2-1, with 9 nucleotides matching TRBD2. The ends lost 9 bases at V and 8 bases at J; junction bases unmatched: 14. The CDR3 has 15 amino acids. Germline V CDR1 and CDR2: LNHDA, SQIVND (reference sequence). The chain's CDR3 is CASTTAGGSGHEQFF. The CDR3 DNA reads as TGTGCCAGCACAACCGCGGGAGGGAGTGGCCATGAGCAGTTCTTC.